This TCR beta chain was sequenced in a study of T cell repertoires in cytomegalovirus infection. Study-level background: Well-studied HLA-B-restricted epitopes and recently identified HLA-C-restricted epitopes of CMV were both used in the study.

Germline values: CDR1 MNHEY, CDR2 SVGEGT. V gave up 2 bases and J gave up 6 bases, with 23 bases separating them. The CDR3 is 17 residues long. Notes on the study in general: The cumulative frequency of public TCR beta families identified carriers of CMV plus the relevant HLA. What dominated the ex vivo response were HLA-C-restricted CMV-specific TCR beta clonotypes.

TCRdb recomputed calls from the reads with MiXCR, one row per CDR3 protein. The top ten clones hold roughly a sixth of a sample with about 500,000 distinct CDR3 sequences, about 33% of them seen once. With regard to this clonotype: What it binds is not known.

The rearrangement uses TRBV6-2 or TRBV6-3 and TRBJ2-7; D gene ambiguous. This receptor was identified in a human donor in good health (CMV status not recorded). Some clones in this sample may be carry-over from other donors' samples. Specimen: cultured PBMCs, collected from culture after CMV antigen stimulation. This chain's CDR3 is CASSYPRSSPRPSEQYF. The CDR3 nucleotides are TGTGCCAGCAGTTACCCTCGAAGTAGCCCTCGACCAAGCGAGCAGTACTTC.